This T cell receptor beta chain was obtained from a study of neurological immune-mediated disorders. Synthesis of cDNA was performed by 5'RACE using 10-nucleotide random UMIs. From the 5' RACE reads, TCRdb called clonotypes with MiXCR, one entry per CDR3 protein. The sample shows 50,000 to 75,000 distinct CDR3 sequences, 9.5% to 15% of them seen only once. V lost 6 bases, J lost 0 bases, and 2 bases stayed unmatched. Germline CDR1 SQVTM, CDR2 ANQGSEA. The length of the CDR3 is 13 residues. At least ten counts were recorded for this clonotype. The receptor comes from a woman aged 60-75 years with HTLV-1-associated myelopathy (HAM/TSP). Sequencing was done on a sample of PBMCs. This chain joins TRBV29-1 and TRBJ2-3; 8 bases align to TRBD1. CDR3 region: CSVRDRSTDTQYF. The CDR3 bases are TGCAGCGTCCGGGACAGGAGCACAGATACGCAGTATTTT.